Listed below are T cell receptor beta chains from one sample, sequenced in a study of blood T cell repertoires in COVID-19. Some clones are missing from TCRdb's copy, which holds only in-frame ones; the method was immunoSEQ multiplex PCR. The profile shows some 260,000 clones, 88% of them singletons. Sequenced: peripheral blood. The receptors stem from a woman in her 70s with COVID-19, enrolled during active disease. Both conserved end residues are trimmed from each CDR3.

V gene,J gene,CDR3 protein
TRBV5-6,TRBJ1-2,ASSLVGREGDNYGYT
TRBV9,TRBJ2-2,ASSVKPNTGELF
TRBV30,TRBJ1-1,AWNPGTGLNTEAF
TRBV28,TRBJ2-3,ASSPQDTQY
TRBV10-3,TRBJ1-1,AISEQLGGAEAF
TRBV27,TRBJ1-2,ASLLGDKGEGYT
TRBV1,TRBJ2-1,TSSQLRDRVINEQF
TRBV5-1,TRBJ2-2,ASSRGAGTNTGELF
TRBV25-1,TRBJ2-3,ASSDRTVAQGTQY
TRBV29-1,TRBJ2-1,SVVGVTGGRFHNEQF
TRBV28,TRBJ1-1,ASSLTDRGTEAF
TRBV28,TRBJ2-7,ASRNPTPGTGNGFSYEQY
TRBV4-3,TRBJ1-2,ASSQETDYGYT
TRBV6-6,TRBJ1-4,ASRTDRWSEKLF
TRBV4-1,TRBJ1-6,ASSQSVWQGHNSPLH
TRBV11-3,TRBJ1-1,ASSPNRVTNTEAF
TRBV11-3,TRBJ1-4,ASSLGASSEKLF
TRBV7-3,TRBJ2-7,ASIITYRTGSYEQY
TRBV28,TRBJ1-2,ASKRSGQGSYGYT
TRBV5-5,TRBJ2-5,ASSLARSQETQY
TRBV10-3,TRBJ1-1,AISREGGMNTEAF
TRBV19,TRBJ1-4,ASPWGGKWEKLF
TRBV7-9,TRBJ1-3,ASSLHGGDGNTIY
TRBV6-6,TRBJ2-1,ASSYASGNYNEQF
TRBV11-2,TRBJ2-1,ASSPLWRDNEQF
TRBV3-1/TRBV3-2,TRBJ1-1,ASSQWSTRLNTEAF
TRBV18,TRBJ1-6,ASSPLEAPNSPLH
TRBV20-1,TRBJ1-1,RLTGTEAF
TRBV11-3,TRBJ1-4,ASSLVGTGDEKLF
TRBV19,TRBJ1-2,ASSIYGEYGYT
TRBV30,TRBJ1-1,AWSPNRGMNTEAF
TRBV7-6,TRBJ1-3,ASSRTPPGTGSGNTIY
TRBV5-1,TRBJ2-5,ASSPRLAGKRETQY
TRBV11-1,TRBJ2-3,ASSSPGGTTDTQY
TRBV19,TRBJ1-1,ASSKGQGRGYTEAF
TRBV6-5,TRBJ1-5,AGCNQPQH
TRBV5-1,TRBJ2-5,ASSLVPGQETQY